This T cell receptor (beta chain) appears in the sequencing data of a study of T-cell reconstitution after alpha-beta-depleted transplantation in children. Study-wide findings and caveats: Surviving recipient T cells and intrathymic progenitors accounted for some patients' high TCRbeta diversity at day 60. Reported findings indicate that, about two months after transplant, alpha-beta T cells came from several hundred expanded clones, which were derived from non-depleted graft cells. T-cell numbers and diversity, one year after transplant, stemmed largely from T cells that were newly produced.

CDR1 and CDR2 (germline): LNHNV, YYDKDF (reference sequence). V lost 0 bases to trimming and J lost 7 bases; unmatched junction nucleotides: 9. This CDR3 spans 18 amino acids. This clonotype has ten or more counts. The antigen is unknown. Unique molecular identifiers featured in how the TCRbeta library was prepared. Each CDR3 protein gets one entry after TCRdb re-called the PCR reads with MiXCR. The sample holds around 250,000 distinct CDR3 sequences, roughly a quarter seen once. This sequence originates from a girl aged 2 to 10 with Fanconi anemia, due to receive a stem cell transplant. Sample: PBMCs, taken before TCRalphabeta/CD19-depleted stem cell transplant. This chain joins TRBV15 and TRBJ2-1, with 13 bases aligning to TRBD2. CDR3 sequence reads: CATSRDLGTSGVRNEQFF. CDR3 DNA sequence: TGTGCCACCAGCAGAGATCTAGGGACTAGCGGGGTACGGAATGAGCAGTTCTTC.